This TCR beta chain was obtained from a study of identical twins. Regarding this clonotype: What it binds is unknown.

General study points: Modelling approaches yielded underestimates of out-of-frame TCR alpha sharing between monozygotic twins.

TCRdb independently ran MiXCR on the 5' RACE reads; one entry per CDR3 protein. Of about 520,000 distinct CDR3 sequences listed, about 20% were seen once; the top ten hold 0.91%. The same sample was also used in a study of T cells expressing NK-cell markers.

What was sequenced was CD4+ T cells sorted from blood. The source is a woman between 18 and 29 years old in good health.

The CDR3 here is CASSLELASEQFF. The DNA for the CDR3 is TGCGCCAGCAGCTTGGAACTAGCCTCTGAGCAGTTCTTC. The chain uses TRBV5-1 and TRBJ2-1; a possible D gene is TRBD2 (6 bases). V was shortened by 0 bases and J by 9 bases, with 10 bases between the two germline ends. This CDR3 contains 13 residues. The germline V gene encodes CDR1 SGHRS and CDR2 YFSETQ. The full variable domain, its missing parts supplied by reference TRBV5-1 and TRBJ2-1, is KAGVTQTPRYLIKTRGQQVTLSCSPISGHRSVSWYQQTPGQGLQFLFEYFSETQRNKGNFPGRFSGRQFSNSRSEMNVSTLELGDSALYLCASSLELASEQFFGPGTRLTVL.